The source of this TCR beta chain is a study of CDR3 diversity in severe acne. In TCRdb, the PCR reads were re-called with MiXCR into one record per CDR3 protein. The table lists about 98,000 distinct CDR3 sequences, about half of them singletons. Germline values: CDR1 KGHDR, CDR2 SFDVKD. Germline trimming cut 10 bases from V and 11 bases from J; bases unmatched to any gene: 31. The CDR3 is 19 residues long. Material: blood. This sequence was found in a male donor with acne. The chain uses TRBV24-1 and TRBJ1-2; 9 positions match TRBD1. The DNA of the CDR3 is TGTGCCACTAGGGACACGCCCCCGGGACAGGGCGAAAATTCGATATGGTACACCTTC. Residues: CATRDTPPGQGENSIWYTF.